This T cell receptor beta chain was sequenced during a study of CD4 T cells in relation to SARS-CoV-2 and coronaviruses. Remarks on this clone: Its matching antigen is unknown.

Before the COVID-19 pandemic, during about 2011-2019, CD4+ T cells were taken from unexposed donors. V lost 4 bases, J lost 5 bases, and 3 bases stayed unmatched. CDR1 and CDR2 (germline): SGHRS, YFSETQ. This CDR3 has 15 residues. General study findings and limits: In approximately 71% of donors, memory CD4+ clonotypes crossrecognized SARS-CoV-2 and at least one common cold coronavirus spike.

Measured with immunoSEQ multiplex PCR; TCRdb has only the in-frame clones, and not every one. The data contain some 65,000 clones, more than 75% of them seen just once; the ten biggest clones take up 1.5% to 2%. Sample: memory CD4+ T cells from PBMCs. The rearrangement joins TRBV5-1 to TRBJ2-1; 13 nucleotides align to TRBD2. This clonotype was obtained from a human donor in good health. CDR3 DNA: TGCGCCAGCAGCCGACTAGCGGGGGGCAACAATGAGCAGTTCTTC. Protein: CASSRLAGGNNEQFF.